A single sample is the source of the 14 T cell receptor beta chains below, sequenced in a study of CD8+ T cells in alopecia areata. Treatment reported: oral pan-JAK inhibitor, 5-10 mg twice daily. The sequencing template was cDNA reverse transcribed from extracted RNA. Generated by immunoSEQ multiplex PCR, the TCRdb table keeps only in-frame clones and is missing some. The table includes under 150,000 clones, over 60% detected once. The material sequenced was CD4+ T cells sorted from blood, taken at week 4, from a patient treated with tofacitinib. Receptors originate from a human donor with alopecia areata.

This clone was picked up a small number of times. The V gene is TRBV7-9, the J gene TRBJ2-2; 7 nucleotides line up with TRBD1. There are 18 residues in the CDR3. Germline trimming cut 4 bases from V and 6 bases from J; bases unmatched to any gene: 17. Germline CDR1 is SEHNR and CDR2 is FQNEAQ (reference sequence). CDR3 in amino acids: CASSSLFKLRQGSGELFF. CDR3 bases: TGTGCCAGCAGCTCACTATTCAAGCTCCGACAGGGATCCGGGGAGCTGTTTTTT.

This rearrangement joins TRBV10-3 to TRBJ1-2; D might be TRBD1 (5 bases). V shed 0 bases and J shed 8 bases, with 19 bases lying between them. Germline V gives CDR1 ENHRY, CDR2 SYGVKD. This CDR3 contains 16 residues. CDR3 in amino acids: CAISESAATRSGGYTF. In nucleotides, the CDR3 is TGTGCCATCAGTGAGTCGGCAGCTACTCGTTCAGGGGGCTACACCTTC.

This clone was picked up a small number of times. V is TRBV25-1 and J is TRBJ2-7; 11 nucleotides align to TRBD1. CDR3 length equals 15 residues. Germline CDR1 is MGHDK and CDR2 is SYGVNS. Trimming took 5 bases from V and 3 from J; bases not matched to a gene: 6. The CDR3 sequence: CASSKTGTGGYEQYF. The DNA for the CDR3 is TGTGCCAGCAGTAAGACCGGGACAGGGGGCTACGAGCAGTACTTC.

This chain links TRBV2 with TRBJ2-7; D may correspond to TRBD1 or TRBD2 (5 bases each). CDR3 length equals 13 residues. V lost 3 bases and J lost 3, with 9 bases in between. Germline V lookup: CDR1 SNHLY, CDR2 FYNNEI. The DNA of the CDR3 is TGTGCCAGCAGTGACCTGGGGGACTACGAGCAGTACTTC. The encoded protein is CASSDLGDYEQYF.

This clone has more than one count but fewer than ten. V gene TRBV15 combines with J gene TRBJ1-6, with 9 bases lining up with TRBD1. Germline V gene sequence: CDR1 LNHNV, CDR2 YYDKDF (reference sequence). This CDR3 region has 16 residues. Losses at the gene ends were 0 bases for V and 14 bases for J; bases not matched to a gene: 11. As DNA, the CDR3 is TGTGCCACCAGCAGAGACGAATGGGACAGGGAGAGGACCCTCCACTTT. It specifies CATSRDEWDRERTLHF.

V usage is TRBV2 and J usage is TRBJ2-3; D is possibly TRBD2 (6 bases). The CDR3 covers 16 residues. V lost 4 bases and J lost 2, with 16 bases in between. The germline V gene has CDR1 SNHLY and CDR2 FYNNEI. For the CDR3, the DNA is TGTGCCAGCAGTGCCCGTGGTAGCGGATACACAGATACGCAGTATTTT. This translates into CASSARGSGYTDTQYF. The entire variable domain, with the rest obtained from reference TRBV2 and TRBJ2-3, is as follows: EPEVTQTPSHQVTQMGQEVILRCVPISNHLYFYWYRQILGQKVEFLVSFYNNEISEKSEIFDDQFSVERPDGSNFTLKIRSTKLEDSAMYFCASSARGSGYTDTQYFGPGTRLTVL.

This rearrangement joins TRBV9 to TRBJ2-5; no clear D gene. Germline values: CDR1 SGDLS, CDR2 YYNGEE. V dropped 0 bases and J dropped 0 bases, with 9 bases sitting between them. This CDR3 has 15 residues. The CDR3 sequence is CASSVEAANQETQYF. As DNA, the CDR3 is TGTGCCAGCAGCGTAGAAGCAGCTAACCAAGAGACCCAGTACTTC.

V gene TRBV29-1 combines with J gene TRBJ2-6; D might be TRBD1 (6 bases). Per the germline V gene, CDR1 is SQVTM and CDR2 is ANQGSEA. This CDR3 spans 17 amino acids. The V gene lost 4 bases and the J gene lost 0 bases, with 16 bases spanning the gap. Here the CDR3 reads CSVVGPTGFSGANVLTF. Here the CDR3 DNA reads TGCAGCGTTGTCGGGCCAACAGGGTTCTCTGGGGCCAACGTCCTGACTTTC.

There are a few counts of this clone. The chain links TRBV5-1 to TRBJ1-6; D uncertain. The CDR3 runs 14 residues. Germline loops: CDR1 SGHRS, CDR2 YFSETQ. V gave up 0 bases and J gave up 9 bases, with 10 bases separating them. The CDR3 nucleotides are TGCGCCAGCAGCTTGGAGTCTATGTCTTCACCCCTCCACTTT. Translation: CASSLESMSSPLHF. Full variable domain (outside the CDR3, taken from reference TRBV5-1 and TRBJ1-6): KAGVTQTPRYLIKTRGQQVTLSCSPISGHRSVSWYQQTPGQGLQFLFEYFSETQRNKGNFPGRFSGRQFSNSRSEMNVSTLELGDSALYLCASSLESMSSPLHFGNGTRLTVT.

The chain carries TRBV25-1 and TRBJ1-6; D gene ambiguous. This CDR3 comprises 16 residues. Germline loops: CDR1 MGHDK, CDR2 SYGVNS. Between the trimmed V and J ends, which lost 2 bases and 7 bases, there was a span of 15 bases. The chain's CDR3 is CASSENTGVENSPLHF. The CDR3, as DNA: TGTGCCAGCAGTGAAAACACCGGGGTGGAAAATTCACCCCTCCACTTT.

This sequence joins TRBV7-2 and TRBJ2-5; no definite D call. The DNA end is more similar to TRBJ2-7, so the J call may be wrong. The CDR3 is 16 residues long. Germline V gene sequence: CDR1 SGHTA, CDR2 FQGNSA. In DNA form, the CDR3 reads TGTGCCAGCAGCTTCGACCGGCCGGTCGTATCCTACGAGCAGTACTTC. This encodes CASSFDRPVVSYEQYF.

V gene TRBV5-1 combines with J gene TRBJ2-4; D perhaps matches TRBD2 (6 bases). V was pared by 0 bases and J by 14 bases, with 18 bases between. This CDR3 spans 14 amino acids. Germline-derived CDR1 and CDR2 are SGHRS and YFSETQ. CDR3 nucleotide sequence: TGCGCCAGCAGCTTGGCCGGGACTGAATTACCCGAGTACTTC. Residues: CASSLAGTELPEYF.

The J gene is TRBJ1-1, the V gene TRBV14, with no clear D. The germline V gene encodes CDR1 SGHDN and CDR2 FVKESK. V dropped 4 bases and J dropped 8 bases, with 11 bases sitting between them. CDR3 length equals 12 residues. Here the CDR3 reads CASSRRATEAFF. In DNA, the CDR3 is TGTGCCAGCAGCCGTAGGGCGACCGAAGCTTTCTTT.

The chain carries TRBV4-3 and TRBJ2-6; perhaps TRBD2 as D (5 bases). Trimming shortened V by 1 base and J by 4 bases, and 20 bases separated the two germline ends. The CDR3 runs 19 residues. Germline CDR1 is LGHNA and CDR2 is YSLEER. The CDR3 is CASSQGFIAGSGGANVLTF. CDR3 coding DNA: TGCGCCAGCAGCCAAGGCTTCATAGCAGGCTCGGGGGGGGCCAACGTCCTGACTTTC.